This T cell receptor beta chain was obtained from a study of shared clonotypes between healthy human individuals. Across the whole study: Sampling drew on donors who were a couple of women and a few men aged 18 to 49.

Clones were read by immunoSEQ multiplex PCR, and TCRdb kept only the in-frame ones, dropping some. The repertoire consists of some 87,000 clones, with 60% to 75% occurring once and the leading ten covering roughly 50%. Regarding the study as a whole: Memory subsets generally showed smaller estimated richness than naive subsets did.

As to this clone: Its target is unknown.

CDR3 size: 11 residues. The germline V and J ends were trimmed by 5 bases and 10 bases, with 8 bases remaining between them. Germline CDR1 reads MDHEN; CDR2 reads SYDVKM. Donors had no recently reported acute infections or vaccinations and were HIV-negative. What was sequenced was memory CD8+ T cells sorted from blood. The subset: CD45RO+ cells pooled with CCR7-negative TemRA cells. This receptor was identified in a young man in good health. The rearrangement joins TRBV28 to TRBJ1-4; possible D gene TRBD1, 5 bases. The CDR3 reads CASSPGGKLFF. The CDR3 region has the DNA TGTGCCAGCAGTCCTGGGGGAAAACTGTTTTTT.